A selection of T cell receptor beta chains follows, all from one sample in a study of T-cell memory formation after mild COVID-19. One entry per CDR3 protein results from TCRdb running MiXCR on the 5' RACE reads. The sample records roughly 86,000 distinct CDR3 sequences, less than 15% being singletons. Sequencing was carried out using PBMCs or a T cell subset sorted from them (not recorded which). The receptor source for this set is an adult woman who had mild COVID-19 (a few samples of this study predate the infection). Cell type and time point are not known. The CDR3 runs from the conserved cysteine through the conserved F or W. Each record gives: clone size, V gene, CDR3 protein. Clone size appears in some rows only: once, few, many, or a class for an expanded clone.

size: few
V: TRBV5-1
CDR3: CASSLELGRVSYNEQFF

size: once
V: TRBV11-2
CDR3: CASSSPGGTARNTEAFF

size: few
V: TRBV20-1
CDR3: CSARPPGQGLDGYTF

size: few
V: TRBV4-1
CDR3: CASSQRGNREDNEQFF

size: NA
V: TRBV6-2/TRBV6-3
CDR3: CASSYVQLAVYEQYF

size: few
V: TRBV4-1
CDR3: CASSQETGPETQYF

size: NA
V: TRBV20-1
CDR3: CSAGWTGNGYTF

size: NA
V: TRBV19
CDR3: CASSIGGPAEAFF

size: NA
V: TRBV12-3/TRBV12-4
CDR3: CASKRGPQETQYF

size: few
V: TRBV27
CDR3: CASTLGQGAYEQYF

size: once
V: TRBV14
CDR3: CATQQLLSPTDTQYF

size: NA
V: TRBV20-1
CDR3: CSARLAKGVNEQFF

size: many
V: TRBV6-5
CDR3: CASSFAGGRDEQFF

size: NA
V: TRBV7-9
CDR3: CASSSEGTGAYEQYF

size: NA
V: TRBV4-3
CDR3: CASSRSRDAWAWELFF

size: NA
V: TRBV12-3/TRBV12-4
CDR3: CASSLEGRVQETQYF

size: NA
V: TRBV7-9
CDR3: CASSSPRGPNTSPRYYEQYF

size: few
V: TRBV9
CDR3: CASSVPQTPDGRGTDTQYF

size: few
V: TRBV29-1
CDR3: CSVDLREFYEQFF

size: few
V: TRBV25-1
CDR3: CASSEYLPKQGVQETQYF

size: NA
V: TRBV2
CDR3: CASSLAGIYNEQFF

size: many
V: TRBV4-3
CDR3: CASSQAVNLGTSSQETQYF

size: few
V: TRBV2
CDR3: CASTTGVYGYTF

size: NA
V: TRBV5-1
CDR3: CASSLGPDGNEQFF

size: NA
V: TRBV5-6
CDR3: CASSFPGTGWGGETQYF

size: NA
V: TRBV27
CDR3: CASSVRGSYEQYF

size: few
V: TRBV5-1
CDR3: CASSLEGWTYEQYF

size: many
V: TRBV9
CDR3: CASSVASGRGELFF

size: NA
V: TRBV4-3
CDR3: CASSQATVTGELFF

size: few
V: TRBV27
CDR3: CASSFQGLVSDTQYF

size: NA
V: TRBV6-5
CDR3: CASSSGPYEQYF

size: NA
V: TRBV4-2
CDR3: CASSQGEFYEQYF

size: NA
V: TRBV29-1
CDR3: CSICHTDTQYF

size: NA
V: TRBV4-1
CDR3: CASSQRGQGYYEQYF

size: NA
V: TRBV2
CDR3: CASHSSPGQGAVNEQFF

size: NA
V: TRBV2
CDR3: CASSPPGMSAFF

size: few
V: TRBV28
CDR3: CASSPEGEETQYF

size: few
V: TRBV20-1
CDR3: CSARGIADRVDRFNYGYTF

size: few
V: TRBV27
CDR3: CASSWVSGANVLTF

size: NA
V: TRBV12-3/TRBV12-4
CDR3: CASSPPTGIGYEQYF

size: NA
V: TRBV7-3
CDR3: CASSVRGMGDRGSTGELFF

size: NA
V: TRBV24-1
CDR3: CATSDRQPGRPSTDTQYF

size: few
V: TRBV4-2
CDR3: CASSEPAGLTHEQYF

size: NA
V: TRBV5-1
CDR3: CASGTGNTETFF

size: few
V: TRBV3-1
CDR3: CASSLTHVLGEFGQGSTEAFF

size: few
V: TRBV12-3/TRBV12-4
CDR3: CASSPGQGAGYGYTF